Listed below are T cell receptor beta chains from one sample, sequenced in a study of blood T cell repertoires in COVID-19. Data came from immunoSEQ multiplex PCR; TCRdb stores just in-frame clones and leaves some out. The sample has more than 95,000 clones, more than 75% seen once. Sequenced sample: peripheral blood. The receptors were gathered from a human donor in a cohort sampled during active COVID-19. Each CDR3 is given with its conserved first and last residue. Each record gives: D gene, J gene, clone size, V gene, CDR3 DNA, CDR3 protein. D genes are given only for firm matches. Some rows have no size entry. The others give once, few or many, or a class for an expanded clone.

NA | TRBJ1-1 | few | TRBV6-5 | TGTGCCAGCAGTTACGGGGACATCCAGAACACTGAAGCTTTCTTT | CASSYGDIQNTEAFF
TRBD2 | TRBJ2-3 | NA | TRBV9 | TGTGCCAGCAGCGTAGAGATTGAGGGGCTAGCGGAGGGATCGGCAGATACGCAGTATTTT | CASSVEIEGLAEGSADTQYF
TRBD1 | TRBJ1-2 | NA | TRBV6-5 | TGTGCCAGCACTACCGGGACAGGGGTATATGGCTACACCTTC | CASTTGTGVYGYTF
NA | TRBJ1-2 | NA | TRBV30 | TGTGCCTGGAGTGTTCCCCCCAGGGCTGGCTACACCTTC | CAWSVPPRAGYTF
TRBD1 | TRBJ1-1 | NA | TRBV15 | TGTGCCACCAGCCCGCGACAGGGGGCGGGGACTGAAGCTTTCTTT | CATSPRQGAGTEAFF
TRBD2 | TRBJ2-5 | NA | TRBV6-5 | TGTGCCAGCAGTTTAGCGGGGGGGTTGGAGACCCAGTACTTC | CASSLAGGLETQYF
NA | TRBJ1-2 | NA | TRBV28 | TGTGCCAGCAGTTCTCGAGTTGCCGGCTACACCTTC | CASSSRVAGYTF
NA | TRBJ1-2 | NA | TRBV5-4 | TGTGCCAGCAGCCCCCCCGCTGGCTTCTATGGCTACACCTTC | CASSPPAGFYGYTF
TRBD1 | TRBJ1-2 | NA | TRBV5-4 | TGTGCCAGCAGCTTGGGGGGACAGGGGGTCTATGGCTACACCTTC | CASSLGGQGVYGYTF
NA | TRBJ1-4 | few | TRBV4-2 | TGTGCCAGCAGCCAGGCTCTACAGGGCACTAATGAAAAACTGTTTTTT | CASSQALQGTNEKLFF
NA | TRBJ2-3 | NA | TRBV3-1/TRBV3-2 | TGTGCCAGCAGCCAAGGGCCAGGATGGGGCGGATACAGCACAGATACGCAGTATTTT | CASSQGPGWGGYSTDTQYF